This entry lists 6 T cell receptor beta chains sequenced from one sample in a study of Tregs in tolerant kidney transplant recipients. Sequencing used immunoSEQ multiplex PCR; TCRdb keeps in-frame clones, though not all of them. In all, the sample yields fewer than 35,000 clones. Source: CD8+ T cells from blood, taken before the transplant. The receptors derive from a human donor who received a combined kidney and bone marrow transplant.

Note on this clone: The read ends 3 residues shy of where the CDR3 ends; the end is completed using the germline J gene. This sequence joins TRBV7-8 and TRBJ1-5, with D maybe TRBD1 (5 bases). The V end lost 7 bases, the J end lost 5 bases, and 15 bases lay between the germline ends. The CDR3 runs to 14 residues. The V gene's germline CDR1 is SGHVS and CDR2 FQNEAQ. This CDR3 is CASTPGGGHQPQHF. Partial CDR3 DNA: TGTGCCAGCACCCCCGGGGGAGGGCATCAGCCC.

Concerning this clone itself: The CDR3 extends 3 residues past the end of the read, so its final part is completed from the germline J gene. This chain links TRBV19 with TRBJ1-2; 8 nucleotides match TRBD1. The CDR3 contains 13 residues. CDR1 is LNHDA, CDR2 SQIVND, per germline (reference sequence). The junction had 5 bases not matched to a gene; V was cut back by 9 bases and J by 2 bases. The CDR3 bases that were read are TGTGCCAGCCGCGGACAGGGCAACTATGGC. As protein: CASRGQGNYG. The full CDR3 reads CASRGQGNYGYTF.

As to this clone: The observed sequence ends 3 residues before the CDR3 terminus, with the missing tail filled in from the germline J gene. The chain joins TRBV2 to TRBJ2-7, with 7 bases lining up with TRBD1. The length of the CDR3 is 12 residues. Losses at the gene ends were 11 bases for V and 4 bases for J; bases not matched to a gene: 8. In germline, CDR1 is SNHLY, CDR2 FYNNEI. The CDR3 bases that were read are TGTGCCGTCGGGACAGAACCATACGAG. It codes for CAVGTEPYE. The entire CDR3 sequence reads CAVGTEPYEQYF.

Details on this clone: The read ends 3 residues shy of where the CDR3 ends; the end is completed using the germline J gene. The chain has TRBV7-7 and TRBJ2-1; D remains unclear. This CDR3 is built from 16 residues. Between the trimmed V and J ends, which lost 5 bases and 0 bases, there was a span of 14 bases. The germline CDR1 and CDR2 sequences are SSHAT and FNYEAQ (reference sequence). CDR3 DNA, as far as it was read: TGTGCCAGCAGCCTCAGTGTGGCGGTCTCCTACAATGAG. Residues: CASSLSVAVSYNE. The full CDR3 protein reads CASSLSVAVSYNEQFF.

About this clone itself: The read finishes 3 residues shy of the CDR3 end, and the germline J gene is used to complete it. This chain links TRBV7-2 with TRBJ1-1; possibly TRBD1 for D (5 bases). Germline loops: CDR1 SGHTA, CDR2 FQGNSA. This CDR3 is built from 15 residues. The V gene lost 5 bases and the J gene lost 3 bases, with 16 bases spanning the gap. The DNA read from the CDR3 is TGTGCCAGCAGCCTCACTGGGGGGTCCCACACTGAA. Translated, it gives CASSLTGGSHTE. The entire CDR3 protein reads CASSLTGGSHTEAFF. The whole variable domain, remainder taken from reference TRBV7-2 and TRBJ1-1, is GAGVSQSPSNKVTEKGKDVELRCDPISGHTALYWYRQSLGQGLEFLIYFQGNSAPDKSGLPSDRFSAERTGGSVSTLTIQRTQQEDSAVYLCASSLTGGSHTEAFFGQGTRLTVV.

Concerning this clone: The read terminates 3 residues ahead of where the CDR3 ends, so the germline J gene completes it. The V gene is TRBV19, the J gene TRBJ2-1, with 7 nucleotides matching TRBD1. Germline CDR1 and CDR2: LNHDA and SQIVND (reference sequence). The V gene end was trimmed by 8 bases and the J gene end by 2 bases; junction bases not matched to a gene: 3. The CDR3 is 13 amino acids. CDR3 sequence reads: CASGTVAYNEQFF. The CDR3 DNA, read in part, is TGTGCCAGTGGGACAGTTGCCTACAATGAG.